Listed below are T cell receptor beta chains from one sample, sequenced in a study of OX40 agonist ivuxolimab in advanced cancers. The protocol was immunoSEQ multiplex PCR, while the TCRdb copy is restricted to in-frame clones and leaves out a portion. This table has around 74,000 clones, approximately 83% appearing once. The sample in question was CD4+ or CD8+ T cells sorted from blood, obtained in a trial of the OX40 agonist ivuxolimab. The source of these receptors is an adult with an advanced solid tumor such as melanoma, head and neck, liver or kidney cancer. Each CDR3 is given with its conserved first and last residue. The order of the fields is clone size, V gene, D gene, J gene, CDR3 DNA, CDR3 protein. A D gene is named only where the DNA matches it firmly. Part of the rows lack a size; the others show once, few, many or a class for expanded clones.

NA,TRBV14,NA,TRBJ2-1,TGTGCCAGCAGCCTCGGAGAGAGATACAATGAGCAGTTCTTC,CASSLGERYNEQFF
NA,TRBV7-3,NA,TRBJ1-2,TGTGCCAGCAGCCCCCACGGGAGTAACTATGGCTACACCTTC,CASSPHGSNYGYTF
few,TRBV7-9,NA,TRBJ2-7,TGTGCCAGCAGCTTATACCCAGGGTTCAACGAGCAGTACTTC,CASSLYPGFNEQYF
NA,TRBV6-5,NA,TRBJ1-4,TGTGCCAGCAGGGCCACCGGGAAAAGGGATGAAAAACTGTTTTTT,CASRATGKRDEKLFF
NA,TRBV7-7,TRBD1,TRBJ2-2,TGTGCTAGCAGCTCAGACAGGGGATCCACCGGGGAGCTGTTTTTT,CASSSDRGSTGELFF
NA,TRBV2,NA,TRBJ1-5,TGTGCCAGCAGGGTGCGGAGGGGCGATCAGCCCCAGCATTTT,CASRVRRGDQPQHF
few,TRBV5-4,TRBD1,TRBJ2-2,TGTGCCAGCAGCCGACCGGGACAGGGTGCCCCCGGGGAGCTGTTTTTT,CASSRPGQGAPGELFF
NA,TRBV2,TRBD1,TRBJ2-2,TGTGCCAGCAGCGACAGGGACACCGGGGAGCTGTTTTTT,CASSDRDTGELFF
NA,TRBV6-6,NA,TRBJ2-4,TGTGCCAGCAGTTACATGGGGATGACCAAAAACATTCAGTACTTC,CASSYMGMTKNIQYF
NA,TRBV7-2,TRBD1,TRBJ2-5,TGTGCCAGCAGCTTTGGGACAGCCCAAGAGACCCAGTACTTC,CASSFGTAQETQYF